The 27 T cell receptor beta chains listed next were all sequenced from one sample in a study of vaccination and CD4 T cells after COVID-19 (dated by TCRdb to between 2021 and 2024). The library was made by PCR. Sequencing was carried out with an Illumina iSeq 100. TCR sequencing of DNA from cultured CD4+ T cells used the Oncomine TCR Beta short-read assay at the Johns Hopkins FTIC core. Genomic DNA was extracted from the cultured CD4+ T cells with the QIAamp micro DNA kit. TCRdb cleaned the public reads at Q25 with fastp, built clones with MiXCR and kept in-frame beta chains. Entries that share a CDR3 protein sequence are merged under the most common genes and DNA. The sample table shows some 12,000 distinct CDR3 sequences, and roughly 28% are seen once. The ten largest clones take up about an eighth of the sample. The antigens for these receptors are not known. Taken with the paper, the label for treatment or condition translates to: approximately 11-day PBMC culture with coronavirus spike peptide pools or control peptides (ViraFEST assay). CD4+ T cells from unexposed donors were collected before the COVID-19 pandemic (2011-2018).

Specimen: CD4+ T cells from blood, cultured in vitro. All receptors come from a human donor in good health.

The chain carries TRBV20-1 and TRBJ2-7; D might be TRBD1 (6 bases). The ends were cut back, 5 bases at V and 5 bases at J, with 19 bases in the middle. The germline gives CDR1 DFQATT, CDR2 SNEGSKA (reference sequence). The CDR3 extends over 14 amino acids. In DNA, the CDR3 is TGCAGTGCTTCCCACCGGGACAAAGGGGACGAGCAGTACTTC. This translates into CSASHRDKGDEQYF.

Judged by abundance, this clonotype is medium-sized (0.01 to 0.1%). The chain uses TRBV20-1 and TRBJ2-6; D is tentatively TRBD1 or TRBD2 (6 bases each). The germline gives CDR1 DFQATT, CDR2 SNEGSKA (reference sequence). The V end was cut by 5 bases, the J end by 4 bases, with 12 bases between. This CDR3 is 14 amino acids long. This CDR3 reads CSASRGAGANVLTF. The CDR3 nucleotides are TGCAGTGCTTCGAGGGGGGCCGGGGCCAACGTCCTGACTTTC.

The chain employs TRBV5-1 and TRBJ2-5, with 10 bases matching TRBD1. CDR1 is SGHRS, CDR2 YFSETQ, per germline. CDR3 length equals 15 residues. J gave up 6 bases and V 4 bases, and 9 bases lay outside the gene matches. The DNA for the CDR3 is TGCGCCAGCAGCCGGACCGGGACAGGGGTAAAGACCCAGTACTTC. It yields the protein CASSRTGTGVKTQYF. The full variable domain, completed using reference TRBV5-1 and TRBJ2-5, is KAGVTQTPRYLIKTRGQQVTLSCSPISGHRSVSWYQQTPGQGLQFLFEYFSETQRNKGNFPGRFSGRQFSNSRSEMNVSTLELGDSALYLCASSRTGTGVKTQYFGPGTRLLVL.

The chain couples TRBV2 to TRBJ2-1; 13 positions agree with TRBD2. V gave up 0 bases and J gave up 6 bases; unmatched junction bases: 5. Germline V CDR1 and CDR2: SNHLY, FYNNEI. The CDR3 totals 17 residues. Written as DNA, the CDR3 is TGTGCCAGCAGTGAAGCTAGGGGACTAGCGGGAATCAATGAGCAGTTCTTC. Protein sequence: CASSEARGLAGINEQFF.

The chain joins TRBV2 to TRBJ2-3; D gene ambiguous. Deletions cut 2 bases from V and 5 bases from J, with 17 bases between. The CDR3 totals 16 residues. Germline V CDR1 and CDR2: SNHLY, FYNNEI. CDR3 in amino acids: CASSESLPGFGDTQYF. The CDR3, as DNA: TGTGCCAGCAGTGAATCACTACCCGGATTTGGAGATACGCAGTATTTT.

The chain combines TRBV20-1 with TRBJ2-2; maybe TRBD2 (6 bases). Germline V gene data show CDR1 as DFQATT and CDR2 as SNEGSKA (reference sequence). V was shortened by 5 bases and J by 5 bases, with 18 bases between the two germline ends. The CDR3 extends over 15 amino acids. The CDR3 here is CSARRSGERTGELFF. CDR3 DNA: TGCAGTGCTCGCCGTAGCGGTGAGAGAACCGGGGAGCTGTTTTTT.

Of note for this clonotype: One end of the junction does not line up with germline, which may come from a read error. The CDR3 loop reads CTSSLRRATGELFF. CDR3 coding DNA: TGTACCAGCAGCTTAAGGAGGGCCACCGGGGAGCTGTTTTTT. This chain connects TRBV11-2 to TRBJ2-2; possible D gene TRBD2, 6 bases. CDR1 is SGHAT, CDR2 FQNNGV, per germline. The CDR3 length is 14 residues.

The chain combines TRBV6-2 or TRBV6-3 with TRBJ2-2; a possible D gene is TRBD2 (6 bases). The CDR3 covers 15 residues. Per germline, CDR1 MNHEY and CDR2 SVGEGT. Trimming took 5 bases from V and 4 from J, leaving 14 bases between them. The CDR3 is CASSDRLVGTGELFF. The CDR3 DNA sequence: TGTGCCAGCAGTGACCGACTAGTCGGCACCGGGGAGCTGTTTTTT.

By proportion, this clonotype is medium-sized. This chain connects TRBV20-1 to TRBJ1-6; D may be TRBD1 (6 bases). Between the trimmed V and J ends, which lost 0 bases and 6 bases, there was a span of 9 bases. The germline CDR1 and CDR2 sequences are DFQATT and SNEGSKA (reference sequence). The CDR3 spans 14 residues. Written as DNA, the CDR3 is TGCAGTGCTAGAGAGAGGGGGAGTAATTCACCCCTCCACTTT. It translates to CSARERGSNSPLHF.

The count of this clonotype is one. V usage is TRBV21-1 and J usage is TRBJ2-1; TRBD1, as called in the table, went unchecked against the DNA. TRBV21-1 is a recognized pseudogene. This CDR3 is 14 amino acids long. CDR3 sequence: CAIKPQQGKNEQFF. The CDR3 bases are TGTGCCATAAAACCCCAACAGGGGAAAAATGAGCAGTTCTTC.

The chain joins TRBV7-2 to TRBJ2-1, with TRBD2 matching 11 bases. Germline V CDR1 and CDR2: SGHTA, FQGNSA. The ends lost 0 bases at V and 9 bases at J; junction bases unmatched: 1. The CDR3 covers 14 residues. The CDR3 nucleotides read TGTGCCAGCAGCTTAGCGACTAGCGGGATTGAGCAGTTCTTC. This sequence encodes CASSLATSGIEQFF. Together with reference TRBV7-2 and TRBJ2-1, the CDR3 gives the full variable domain: GAGVSQSPSNKVTEKGKDVELRCDPISGHTALYWYRQSLGQGLEFLIYFQGNSAPDKSGLPSDRFSAERTGGSVSTLTIQRTQQEDSAVYLCASSLATSGIEQFFGPGTRLTVL.

This clonotype is deemed medium-sized. This CDR3 reads CASSSTGGYGYTF. CDR3 coding DNA: TGTGCCAGCAGCTCGACAGGCGGCTATGGCTACACCTTC. The genes are TRBV7-9 and TRBJ1-2, with D tentatively TRBD1 (6 bases). V was shortened by 4 bases and J by 4 bases, with 10 bases between the two germline ends. The CDR3 extends over 13 amino acids. CDR1 is SEHNR and CDR2 is FQNEAQ in the germline V gene (reference sequence).

This clonotype was counted a few times. V gene TRBV27 combines with J gene TRBJ1-1; 8 positions match TRBD1. This CDR3 comprises 13 residues. V lost 8 bases to trimming and J lost 5 bases; unmatched junction nucleotides: 7. CDR1 and CDR2 from the germline V gene are MNHEY and SMNVEV (reference sequence). CDR3 DNA: TGTGCCAGCTGGACAGGGAAGGGGACTGAAGCTTTCTTT. Translation: CASWTGKGTEAFF.

The V call is TRBV12-3 or TRBV12-4, the J call TRBJ2-6; TRBD1 agrees at 7 bases. With V trimmed by 5 bases and J by 1 base, 8 bases remained unmatched. This CDR3 contains 17 residues. The chain's CDR3 is CASSPMRGRSGANVLTF. Written as DNA, the CDR3 is TGTGCCAGCAGTCCCATGAGGGGGCGTTCTGGGGCCAACGTCCTGACTTTC.

This chain uses TRBV5-4 with TRBJ2-3; 10 bases match TRBD2. The CDR3 is 15 residues long. With 0 bases clipped from V and 4 bases from J, the junction kept 2 bases outside the gene matches. The V gene's germline CDR1 is SGHNT and CDR2 YYREEE (reference sequence). CDR3 sequence (DNA): TGTGCCAGCAGCTTGGTTCTAGCGGGAGCAGATACGCAGTATTTT. Translated: CASSLVLAGADTQYF.

This sequence joins TRBV5-1 and TRBJ1-2, with 7 bases fitting TRBD1. This CDR3 has 13 amino acids. V trimming: 4 bases; J trimming: 9 bases; junction bases outside the gene matches: 9. CDR1 and CDR2 (germline): SGHRS, YFSETQ. The CDR3 loop is CASSPGGQQSYTF. The CDR3 DNA is TGCGCCAGCAGCCCGGGGGGACAGCAAAGCTACACCTTC.

The chain combines TRBV20-1 with TRBJ2-7, with D uncertain. Germline CDR1 and CDR2: DFQATT and SNEGSKA (reference sequence). V was clipped by 1 base and J by 2 bases, with 3 bases between them. The length of the CDR3 is 11 residues. CDR3 in DNA: TGCAGTGCTAGAGGAACCTACGAGCAGTACTTC. Its protein is CSARGTYEQYF.

To note about this clonotype: Germline is not matched at one junction end, which may reflect a read error. J is TRBJ2-5 and V is TRBV11-3; D might be TRBD2 (7 bases). Germline CDR1 is SGHNT and CDR2 is YENEEA. This CDR3 contains 15 residues. For the CDR3, the DNA is TGTGCCAGCAGCCGGGGGAGGGGGTCCCAAGAGACCCGGTACTTC. Encoded protein: CASSRGRGSQETRYF.

This clonotype ranks as medium-sized. This rearrangement joins TRBV7-2 to TRBJ2-2; D ambiguous. The V end was cut by 7 bases, the J end by 0 bases, with 12 bases between. CDR3 size: 15 residues. In germline, CDR1 is SGHTA, CDR2 FQGNSA. CDR3: CASTPAPTNTGELFF. In DNA, the CDR3 is TGTGCCAGCACCCCGGCGCCAACGAACACCGGGGAGCTGTTTTTT.

This clonotype was counted a single time. At one end the junction does not follow the germline gene, possibly because of a read error. The chain carries TRBV7-7 and TRBJ2-3; D tentatively reads TRBD1 or TRBD2 (6 bases each). The germline CDR1 and CDR2 sequences are SSHAT and FNYEAQ (reference sequence). This CDR3 region has 16 residues. The chain's CDR3 is CASSSRGGGAGDTQYF. In DNA, the CDR3 is TGTGCTAGCAGCTCAAGAGGGGGAGGCGCAGGAGATACGCAGTATTTT.

This chain uses TRBV30 with TRBJ1-1; D may be TRBD1 (6 bases). Germline V lookup: CDR1 GTSNPN, CDR2 SVGIG (reference sequence). The CDR3 loop spans 14 amino acids. V was clipped by 5 bases and J by 5 bases, with 18 bases between them. The CDR3 here is CAWETQGIRTEAFF. CDR3 DNA: TGTGCCTGGGAGACCCAGGGGATTCGGACTGAAGCTTTCTTT.

There are a few counts of this clonotype. V usage is TRBV4-3 and J usage is TRBJ2-3; no reliable D call. V shed 0 bases and J shed 2 bases, with 6 bases lying between them. The CDR3 covers 14 residues. The germline CDR1 and CDR2 sequences are LGHNA and YSLEER. In DNA form, the CDR3 reads TGCGCCAGCAGCCAAGAGCAGTACACAGATACGCAGTATTTT. Amino acid sequence: CASSQEQYTDTQYF.

A few counts support this clonotype. V usage is TRBV29-1 and J usage is TRBJ2-2; the match to TRBD1 covers 7 bases. The length of the CDR3 is 13 residues. The germline V gene encodes CDR1 SQVTM and CDR2 ANQGSEA. Trimming cost V 4 bases and J 9 bases; bases outside gene matches: 8. The CDR3 spells CSVATGVERELFF. The CDR3 DNA reads as TGCAGCGTTGCCACAGGGGTGGAGAGGGAGCTGTTTTTT.

V usage is TRBV18 and J usage is TRBJ1-1, with 10 bases fitting TRBD1. This CDR3 has 16 amino acids. In germline, CDR1 is KGHSH, CDR2 LQKENI. V was pared by 3 bases and J by 3 bases, with 7 bases of the junction left unmatched. Here the CDR3 DNA reads TGTGCCAGCTCACCTCGGACAGGGGGATACGACACTGAAGCTTTCTTT. Translation: CASSPRTGGYDTEAFF.

This clonotype was found a few times. The chain carries TRBV19 and TRBJ2-1, with 11 positions matching TRBD2. V shed 7 bases and J 7 bases; nucleotides not matched to a gene: 9. Germline V gene lookup returns CDR1 LNHDA and CDR2 SQIVND (reference sequence). This CDR3 has 15 residues. CDR3 amino acids: CASTPSASGRNEQFF. The DNA for the CDR3 is TGTGCCAGTACCCCCTCAGCTAGCGGGAGGAATGAGCAGTTCTTC.

The gene calls are TRBV6-1 and TRBJ2-7; perhaps D is TRBD1 or TRBD2 (5 bases each). Trimming took 6 bases from V and 0 from J, leaving 9 bases between them. The CDR3 covers 13 residues. The germline CDR1 and CDR2 sequences are MNHNS and SASEGT. The CDR3 sequence: CASRRDVSYEQYF. The CDR3 DNA is TGTGCCAGCAGACGGGACGTCTCCTACGAGCAGTACTTC.

The CDR3 sequence is CATSRERVGNTGELFF. The CDR3 nucleotides are TGTGCCACCAGCAGAGAGAGGGTAGGGAACACCGGGGAGCTGTTTTTT. The chain joins TRBV15 to TRBJ2-2, with D perhaps TRBD2 (5 bases). This CDR3 is 16 amino acids long. The V and J ends lost 0 bases and 1 base respectively, with 9 bases between them. Germline V gene sequence: CDR1 LNHNV, CDR2 YYDKDF (reference sequence).